Sequencing of this T cell receptor beta chain was carried out in a study of tumor-infiltrating lymphocytes in primary liver carcinoma. The template, roughly 0.45 ug total RNA, yielded TCR beta cDNA made with a constant-region primer. Libraries for TCR beta were built through three nested multiplex PCR rounds, which together made up a slightly modified ARM-PCR procedure. TRBV1-TRBV30 forward primers paired with a C-beta reverse primer drove the first two PCR rounds, approximately 11 cycles each. One entry per CDR3 protein results from TCRdb running MiXCR on the multiplex PCR reads. Of 150,000 to 200,000 distinct CDR3 sequences in the sample, 50% to 75% were seen once. V dropped 1 base and J dropped 6; count of bases not matched to a gene: 11. The germline V gene encodes CDR1 SGHDN and CDR2 FVKESK. The CDR3 is made up of 17 amino acids. Unsorted whole blood yielded blood RNA, and germline DNA was extracted as well.

This sequence joins TRBV14 and TRBJ2-1; 8 positions agree with TRBD1. Sample: peripheral blood. The receptor comes from a middle-aged man with primary liver carcinoma and hepatitis B virus infection. As DNA, the CDR3 is TGTGCCAGCAGCCAAGGAGGGGCAGGGGGCGCCTCCAATGAGCAGTTCTTC. This translates into CASSQGGAGGASNEQFF.